The present TCR beta chain was sequenced within a study of blood T cell repertoires in COVID-19. Profiled with immunoSEQ multiplex PCR; TCRdb holds only in-frame clones, not every one. Of fewer than 80,000 clones listed, 86% were seen once; the top ten hold 6% to 6.5%. Trimming took 1 base from V and 5 from J, leaving 8 bases between them. Germline-derived CDR1 and CDR2 are MGHRA and YSYEKL. CDR3 length equals 13 residues. Sequencing was performed on peripheral blood. The chain employs TRBV4-1 and TRBJ1-2; unclear D gene. The receptor comes from an elderly man with COVID-19, enrolled during active disease. Here the CDR3 DNA reads TGCGCCAGCAGCCAAGTACAGTTATATGGCTACACCTTC. Amino acids: CASSQVQLYGYTF.